This is a list of T cell receptor beta chains from one sample in a study of T-cell reconstitution after alpha-beta-depleted transplantation in children. Using its own MiXCR run on the PCR reads, TCRdb lists one record per CDR3 protein. The sample yields about 1,000,000 distinct CDR3 sequences, about 29% seen once. This sample comprised PBMCs, mostly from graft donor cells, obtained 360 days after TCRalphabeta/CD19-depleted stem cell transplant. All receptors derive from a boy younger than two who had a stem cell transplant for SCID, so the T cells may come from the graft donor. CDR3s leave out the opening cysteine and the closing phenylalanine or tryptophan. Fields, in order: V gene, clone size, CDR3 length, J gene, CDR3 protein. Size tells how often a clone was seen (once, few, many) or the class of an expanded clone, and some rows leave it out.

TRBV10-3,.,11,TRBJ1-4,ASSRGANEKLF
TRBV2,.,13,TRBJ2-3,ASSWSGARTDTQY
TRBV20-1,.,12,TRBJ1-4,SATYRGEVEKLF
TRBV9,few,13,TRBJ2-3,ASSVGAGRGDTQY
TRBV4-1,.,12,TRBJ2-5,ASSQGQGGKTQY
TRBV28,few,11,TRBJ2-5,ASSQGREETQY
TRBV6-1,few,13,TRBJ2-7,ASSERGLASYEQY
TRBV10-3,.,13,TRBJ2-1,AIRLGTSLYNEQF
TRBV12-3/TRBV12-4,few,11,TRBJ1-5,ASSLSRAKPQH
TRBV5-1,.,13,TRBJ2-3,ASSLSGQGIDTQY
TRBV5-1,.,14,TRBJ2-3,ASSLTSGFSTDTQY
TRBV12-3/TRBV12-4,.,15,TRBJ2-6,ASSQNGASSGANVLT
TRBV12-3/TRBV12-4,.,13,TRBJ2-2,ASHRDRSGIGELF
TRBV20-1,few,12,TRBJ1-5,SARWGGWNQPQH
TRBV12-3/TRBV12-4,.,12,TRBJ2-5,ASRGQGGQETQY
TRBV2,.,10,TRBJ1-2,ASSEENGGYT
TRBV5-1,.,16,TRBJ2-3,ASSLDLWTHSSTDTQY
TRBV5-5,few,12,TRBJ2-7,ASSLGDTVYEQY
TRBV4-3,.,11,TRBJ2-2,ASSHKTTGELF
TRBV6-2/TRBV6-3,.,12,TRBJ2-5,ASSYGRGGETQY
TRBV7-3,.,11,TRBJ2-5,ASSWALGETQY
TRBV4-1,.,14,TRBJ2-7,ASSPLRTSETYEQY
TRBV11-2,few,14,TRBJ2-1,ASSRSGTKQSYEQF
TRBV7-9,few,9,TRBJ1-1,ASSVPSRAF
TRBV12-3/TRBV12-4,once,14,TRBJ2-3,ASSFVSGGLTDTQY
TRBV20-1,.,12,TRBJ2-1,SARGERGYNEQF
TRBV10-3,.,12,TRBJ2-7,AISDQRSTYEQY
TRBV4-1,.,15,TRBJ2-2,ASSHPSGGSYTGELF
TRBV20-1,.,11,TRBJ1-4,SARVRGLEKLF
TRBV7-2,many,13,TRBJ2-3,ASSPGTTSTDTQY
TRBV6-1,.,13,TRBJ1-3,ASSKQGNSGNTIY
TRBV28,few,10,TRBJ2-7,ASRFGEGGSH